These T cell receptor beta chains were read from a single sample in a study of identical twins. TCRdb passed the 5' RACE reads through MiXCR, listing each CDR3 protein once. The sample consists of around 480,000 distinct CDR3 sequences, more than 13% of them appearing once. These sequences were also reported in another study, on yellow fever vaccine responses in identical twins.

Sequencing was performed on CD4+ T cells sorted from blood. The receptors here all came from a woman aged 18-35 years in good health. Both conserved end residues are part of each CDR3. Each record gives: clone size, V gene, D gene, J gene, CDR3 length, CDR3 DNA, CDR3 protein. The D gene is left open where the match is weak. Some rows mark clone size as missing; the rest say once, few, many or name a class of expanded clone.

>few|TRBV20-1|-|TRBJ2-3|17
TGCAGTGCTAGAGATCAGGGGACACTGAGTAGCACAGATACGCAGTATTTT
CSARDQGTLSSTDTQYF
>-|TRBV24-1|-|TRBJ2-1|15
TGTGCCACCAGTGAGGAGGCGGCCTGGGGGAATGAGCAGCTCTTC
CATSEEAAWGNEQLF
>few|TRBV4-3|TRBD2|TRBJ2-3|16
TGCGCCAGCAGCCAAGAAGCGCGGGGGGCCACAGATACGCAGTATTTT
CASSQEARGATDTQYF
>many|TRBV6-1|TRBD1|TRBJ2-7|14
TGTGCCAGCAGGAGGACAGGGGGCTTCGACGAGCAGTACTTC
CASRRTGGFDEQYF
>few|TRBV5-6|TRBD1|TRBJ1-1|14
TGTGCCAGCAGCTCGGACAGGGCTGGGACTGAAGCTTTCTTT
CASSSDRAGTEAFF
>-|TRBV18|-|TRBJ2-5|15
TGTGCCAGCTCACCAAACATCCAGCCTCGGGAGACCCAGTACTTC
CASSPNIQPRETQYF
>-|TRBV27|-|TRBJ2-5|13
TGTGCCAGCAGACGCATGGCCGGGGAGACCCAGTACTTC
CASRRMAGETQYF
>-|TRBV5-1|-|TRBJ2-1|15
TGCGCCAGCAGCTTACGCCCCACGGATAACAATGAGCAGTTCTTC
CASSLRPTDNNEQFF
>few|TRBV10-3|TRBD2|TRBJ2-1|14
TGTGCCATCAGTAGGACTAGCAGCTACAATGAGCAGTTCTTC
CAISRTSSYNEQFF
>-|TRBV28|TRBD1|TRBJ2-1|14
TGTGCCAGCAGTATGACAGGGAAGTACAATGAGCAGTTCTTC
CASSMTGKYNEQFF
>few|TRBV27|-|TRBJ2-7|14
TGTGCCAGCAGTAGTCAGGATGAAGCCTACGAGCAGTACTTC
CASSSQDEAYEQYF
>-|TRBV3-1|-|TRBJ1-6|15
TGTGCCAGCAGCCAGCCGGGTGCCTATAATTCACCCCTCCACTTT
CASSQPGAYNSPLHF
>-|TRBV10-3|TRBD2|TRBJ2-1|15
TGTGCCATCAGTGCTCTAGCGGATCCTTACAATGAGCAGTTCTTC
CAISALADPYNEQFF
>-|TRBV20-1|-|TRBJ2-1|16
TGCAGTGCTAGAGTTTCTGGGCACAAAATCTACAATGAGCAGTTCTTC
CSARVSGHKIYNEQFF
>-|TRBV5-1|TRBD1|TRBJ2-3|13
TGCGCCAGCAGCCGTGGGACAGGAGATACGCAGTATTTT
CASSRGTGDTQYF
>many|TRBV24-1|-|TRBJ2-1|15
TGTGCCACCAGTGAAACGGGGTCGGGTTACAATGAGCAGTTCTTC
CATSETGSGYNEQFF
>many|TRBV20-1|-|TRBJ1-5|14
TGCAGTGCTAGAGTGACATCTAGCAATCAGCCCCAGCATTTT
CSARVTSSNQPQHF
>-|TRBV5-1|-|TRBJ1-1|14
TGCGCCAGCAGCTTGGACGGGGTGAACACTGAAGCTTTCTTT
CASSLDGVNTEAFF
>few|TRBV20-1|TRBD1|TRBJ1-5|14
TGCAGTGCTAGAGGGACAGGGGAGAATCAGCCCCAGCATTTT
CSARGTGENQPQHF
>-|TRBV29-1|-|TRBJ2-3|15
TGCAGCTCCGAGGGGGACAAGGGTGGCCCAGATACGCAGTATTTT
CSSEGDKGGPDTQYF
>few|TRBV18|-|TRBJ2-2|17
TGTGCCAGCTCACCACGGAGCGGGACAGAGAACACCGGGGAGCTGTTTTTT
CASSPRSGTENTGELFF
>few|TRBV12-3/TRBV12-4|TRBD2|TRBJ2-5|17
TGTGCCAGCAGCCTAGGACTAGCGGGGGGCCAGGGAGAGACCCAGTACTTC
CASSLGLAGGQGETQYF
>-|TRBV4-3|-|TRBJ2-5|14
TGCGCCAGCAGCCAAGAGGGGCGAAGAGAGACCCAGTACTTC
CASSQEGRRETQYF
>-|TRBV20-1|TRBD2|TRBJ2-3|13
TGCAGTGCTCGGAGCGGGATCACAGATACGCAGTATTTT
CSARSGITDTQYF
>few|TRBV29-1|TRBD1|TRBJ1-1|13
TGCAGCGTTGAGGCAGGGGGAGGCACTGAAGCTTTCTTT
CSVEAGGGTEAFF
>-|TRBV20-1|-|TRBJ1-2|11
TGCAGTGCCAAACAGGGTGTGAGCTACACCTTC
CSAKQGVSYTF
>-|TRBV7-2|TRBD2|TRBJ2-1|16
TGTGCCAGCAGCCTTAGCGGGGTAATCTCCTACAATGAGCAGTTCTTC
CASSLSGVISYNEQFF
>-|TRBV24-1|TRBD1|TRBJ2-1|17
TGTGCCACCAGTGATTCGACAGGGGCGGTCTCCTACAATGAGCAGTTCTTC
CATSDSTGAVSYNEQFF
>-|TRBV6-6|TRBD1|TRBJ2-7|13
TGTGCCAGCAGTTCGACAGGGGGCTCCGAGCAGTACTTC
CASSSTGGSEQYF
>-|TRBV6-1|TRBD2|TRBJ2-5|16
TGTGCCAGCAGTGAAGGTTGGCTAGCGGGAGTACAGACCCAGTACTTC
CASSEGWLAGVQTQYF
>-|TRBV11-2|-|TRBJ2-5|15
TGTGCCAGCAGCTTCGAGGGACTGGGACAAGAGACCCAGTACTTC
CASSFEGLGQETQYF
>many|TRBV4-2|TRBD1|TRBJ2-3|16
TGTGCCAGCAGCCGAGGACAGGGTAGTTCCCCAGATACGCAGTATTTT
CASSRGQGSSPDTQYF